Below are 11 T cell receptor beta chains sequenced from a single sample in a study of blood T cells in healthy people across ages. Then a second PCR, running roughly 7 to 11 cycles, was carried out with a sample-barcoded 5' primer and a J-beta primer mix. TCRdb reanalysed the 5' RACE reads using MiXCR and keeps one entry per CDR3 protein. In the table there are about 1.6 million distinct CDR3 sequences, almost 35% of which are singletons. Sequencing input: blood. The receptors were gathered from a woman between 25 and 40 years old in good health.

This clonotype appeared many times. This chain connects TRBV7-2 to TRBJ1-2; no clear D gene. The germline CDR1 and CDR2 sequences are SGHTA and FQGNSA. This CDR3 is built from 13 residues. V lost 2 bases, J lost 7 bases, and 11 bases lay in between. The chain's CDR3 is CASSLPPRGGYTF. As DNA, the CDR3 is TGTGCCAGCAGCTTACCCCCGCGGGGTGGCTACACCTTC.

Many counts were recorded for this clonotype. J is TRBJ2-5 and V is TRBV9, with 9 bases identical to TRBD1. J lost 4 bases, V lost 4 bases, and 11 bases had no gene match. Germline lookup yields CDR1 SGDLS and CDR2 YYNGEE. This CDR3 region has 16 residues. This CDR3 reads CASSPRTGDVVETQYF. CDR3 in DNA: TGTGCCAGCAGCCCCCGGACAGGGGATGTGGTAGAGACCCAGTACTTC.

With regard to this clonotype: One junction end disagrees with the germline gene, perhaps due to a read error. The V and J genes are TRBV7-8 and TRBJ2-3; D possibly matches TRBD1 or TRBD2 (7 bases each). This CDR3 has 16 amino acids. CDR1 is SGHVS, CDR2 FQNEAQ, per germline. The chain's CDR3 is CASSSMTGREPDAQYF. Here the CDR3 DNA reads TGTGCCAGCAGCTCAATGACAGGGAGGGAGCCAGATGCGCAGTATTTT.

This clonotype has more than one count but fewer than ten. The rearrangement joins TRBV30 to TRBJ2-1; 11 bases are shared with TRBD1. This CDR3 comprises 13 residues. The trim removed 5 bases at V and 7 bases at J, leaving 4 bases unmatched. CDR1 and CDR2 (germline): GTSNPN, SVGIG (reference sequence). CDR3 DNA: TGTGCCTGGGGGACAGGGGGTGGAAATGAGCAGTTCTTC. This codes for CAWGTGGGNEQFF.

The chain carries TRBV29-1 and TRBJ2-3; TRBD2 matches at 11 bases. This CDR3 is 14 amino acids long. V was clipped by 4 bases and J by 4 bases; unmatched bases: 4. Germline CDR1 reads SQVTM; CDR2 reads ANQGSEA. The CDR3 protein is CSVGASGGPDTQYF. CDR3 sequence (DNA): TGCAGCGTTGGAGCTAGCGGGGGGCCAGATACGCAGTATTTT.

The chain's CDR3 is CSVVNSYGYTF. CDR3 sequence (DNA): TGCAGCGTTGTTAATAGCTATGGCTACACCTTC. The chain recombines TRBV29-1 with TRBJ1-2; no clear D. Per germline, CDR1 SQVTM and CDR2 ANQGSEA. CDR3 length: 11 residues. V lost 4 bases and J 4 bases, leaving 7 bases between the germline ends.

As to this clonotype: A junction boundary mismatches the germline segment, possibly from a read error. V gene TRBV4-1 combines with J gene TRBJ1-1; TRBD1 matches at 9 bases. Looked up from germline, CDR1 is MGHRA and CDR2 is YSYEKL. This CDR3 region has 15 residues. The CDR3 bases are TGCGCCAGCAGCCAAGTCGGGACAGGGTACGCTGAAACTTTCTTT. Translated, it gives CASSQVGTGYAETFF.

The V gene is TRBV9, the J gene TRBJ1-1, with D unresolved. Germline loops: CDR1 SGDLS, CDR2 YYNGEE. There are 14 residues in the CDR3. Trimming took off 0 bases at V and 1 base at J, with 7 bases between the two ends. The DNA for the CDR3 is TGTGCCAGCAGCGTAGCTCCGGAGAACACTGAAGCTTTCTTT. It is translated as CASSVAPENTEAFF.

This clonotype has only a few counts. The chain combines TRBV9 with TRBJ2-7, with a tentative D call TRBD1 (6 bases). From germline, CDR1 is SGDLS and CDR2 YYNGEE. The CDR3 has 15 residues. The germline V and J ends were trimmed by 4 bases and 2 bases, with 16 bases remaining between them. The CDR3 region is CASSLGHLSTYEQYF. Here the CDR3 DNA reads TGTGCCAGCAGCCTGGGACACCTATCAACCTACGAGCAGTACTTC.

This clonotype was seen more than once but under ten times. The chain uses TRBV27 and TRBJ2-7; D is perhaps TRBD1 (6 bases). The V end lost 4 bases, the J end lost 5 bases, and 15 bases lay between the germline ends. Germline V lookup: CDR1 MNHEY, CDR2 SMNVEV (reference sequence). This CDR3 region has 14 residues. CDR3 region: CASSSRTGSDEQYF. The CDR3 DNA follows: TGTGCCAGCAGTTCTCGAACAGGGTCCGACGAGCAGTACTTC.

The chain combines TRBV28 with TRBJ1-4; a weak D match, TRBD1 (6 bases). CDR1 and CDR2 from the germline V gene are MDHEN and SYDVKM. CDR3 length equals 17 residues. V was trimmed by 6 bases and J by 7 bases, leaving 24 bases between them. The CDR3 DNA reads as TGTGCCAGCAGCCTACCGGGACACCCTCAGGGGAGTGAAAAACTGTTTTTT. It is translated as CASSLPGHPQGSEKLFF.